This TCR beta chain derives from a study of blood T cells in healthy people across ages. About the research overall: About one barcoded beta molecule per two T cells was the capture yield of template switching. The study, taken as a whole, reports: Age brought a roughly linear fall in TCR beta diversity measured per million T cells.

Worth noting for this clonotype: Its antigen remains unknown. A read error is possible here, since a much larger clone lies one base away.

The people who gave samples were healthy Caucasians from Russia, aged roughly 6 to 90. V dropped 6 bases and J dropped 7; count of bases not matched to a gene: 12. CDR1 is MDHEN and CDR2 is SYDVKM in the germline V gene. CDR3 length: 15 amino acids. Together with a sample-barcoded 5' primer, a J-beta primer mix was included in a second PCR lasting about 6 to 11 cycles. Every cDNA molecule bore a tag from a template-switch adaptor containing 12 random nucleotides. TCRdb used MiXCR to reprocess the 5' RACE reads, holding one entry per CDR3 protein. The table has about 1.7 million distinct CDR3 sequences, roughly 28% seen once.

The chain combines TRBV28 with TRBJ2-7; TRBD1 agrees at 10 bases. This sequence originates from a woman in her 30s in good health. The sequenced material came from blood. CDR3 residues: CASSLPGTGAKEQYF. The CDR3 nucleotides read TGTGCCAGCAGCCTCCCCGGGACAGGGGCCAAAGAGCAGTACTTC.